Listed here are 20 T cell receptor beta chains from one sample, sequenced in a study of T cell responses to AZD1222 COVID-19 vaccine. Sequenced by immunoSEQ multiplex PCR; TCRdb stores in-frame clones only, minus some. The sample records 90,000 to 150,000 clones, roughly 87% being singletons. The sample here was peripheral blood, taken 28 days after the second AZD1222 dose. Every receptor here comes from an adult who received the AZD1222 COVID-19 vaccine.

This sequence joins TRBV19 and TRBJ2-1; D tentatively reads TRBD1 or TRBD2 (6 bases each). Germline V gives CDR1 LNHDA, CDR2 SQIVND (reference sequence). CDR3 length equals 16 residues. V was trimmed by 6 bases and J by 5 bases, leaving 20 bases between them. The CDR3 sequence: CASSPLGTPGDNEQFF. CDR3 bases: TGTGCCAGTAGCCCACTAGGGACACCGGGAGACAATGAGCAGTTCTTC.

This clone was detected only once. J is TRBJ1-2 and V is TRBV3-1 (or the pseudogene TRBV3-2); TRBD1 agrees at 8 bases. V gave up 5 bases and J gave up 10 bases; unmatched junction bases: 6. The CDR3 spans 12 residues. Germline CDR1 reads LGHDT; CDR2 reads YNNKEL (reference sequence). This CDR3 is CASSGTGVFYTF. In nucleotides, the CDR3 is TGTGCCAGCAGCGGGACAGGAGTATTCTACACCTTC.

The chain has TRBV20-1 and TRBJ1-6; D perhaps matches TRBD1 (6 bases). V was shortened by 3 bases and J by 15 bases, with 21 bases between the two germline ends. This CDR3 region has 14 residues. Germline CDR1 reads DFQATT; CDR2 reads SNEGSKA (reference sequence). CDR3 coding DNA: TGCAGTGCTAGTAGTCGACAGGAGGGAGTACTCCTCCACTTT. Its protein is CSASSRQEGVLLHF.

CDR3 sequence: CATSDQYNYGYTF. The CDR3, as DNA: TGTGCCACCAGTGATCAGTATAACTATGGCTACACCTTC. The V and J genes are TRBV24-1 and TRBJ1-2; D gene unclear. The V and J ends lost 3 bases and 1 base respectively, with 5 bases between them. Germline assignment: CDR1 KGHDR and CDR2 SFDVKD. The CDR3 has 13 residues.

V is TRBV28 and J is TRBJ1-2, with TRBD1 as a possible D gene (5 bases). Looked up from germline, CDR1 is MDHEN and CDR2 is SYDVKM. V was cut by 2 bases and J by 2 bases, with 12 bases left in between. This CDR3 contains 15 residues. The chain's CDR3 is CASSLRPTVNYGYTF. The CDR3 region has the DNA TGTGCCAGCAGTTTAAGGCCGACAGTCAACTATGGCTACACCTTC.

The CDR3 reads CAAHVRGTNEKLFF. The CDR3 bases are TGTGCCGCCCACGTTAGGGGGACTAATGAAAAACTGTTTTTT. The chain combines TRBV2 with TRBJ1-4, with D possibly being TRBD1 (6 bases). Germline CDR1 SNHLY, CDR2 FYNNEI. This CDR3 comprises 14 residues. V was trimmed by 11 bases and J by 2 bases, leaving 15 bases between them.

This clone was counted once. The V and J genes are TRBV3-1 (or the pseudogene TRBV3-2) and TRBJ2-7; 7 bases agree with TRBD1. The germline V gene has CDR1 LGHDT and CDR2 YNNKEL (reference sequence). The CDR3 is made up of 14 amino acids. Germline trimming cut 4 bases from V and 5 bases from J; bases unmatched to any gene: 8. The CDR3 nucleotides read TGTGCCAGCAGCCTCCGTGACAGGGCCCACGAGCAGTACTTC. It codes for CASSLRDRAHEQYF.

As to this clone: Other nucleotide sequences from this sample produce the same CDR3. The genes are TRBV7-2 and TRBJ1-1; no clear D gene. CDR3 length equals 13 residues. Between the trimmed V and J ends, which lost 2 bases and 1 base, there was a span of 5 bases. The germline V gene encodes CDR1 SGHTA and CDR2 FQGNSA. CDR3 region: CASSLTENTEAFF. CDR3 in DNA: TGTGCCAGCAGCTTAACGGAGAACACTGAAGCTTTCTTT.

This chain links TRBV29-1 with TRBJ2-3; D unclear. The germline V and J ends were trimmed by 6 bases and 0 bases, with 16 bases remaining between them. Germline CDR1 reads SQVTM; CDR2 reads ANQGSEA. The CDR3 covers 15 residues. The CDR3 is CSVQPPRKSTDTQYF. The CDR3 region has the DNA TGCAGCGTGCAGCCCCCGCGGAAAAGCACAGATACGCAGTATTTT.

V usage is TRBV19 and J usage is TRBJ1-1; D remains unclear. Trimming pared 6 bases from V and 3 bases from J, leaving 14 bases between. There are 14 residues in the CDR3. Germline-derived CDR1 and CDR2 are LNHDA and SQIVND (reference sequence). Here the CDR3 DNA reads TGTGCCAGTAGCACGGGCCAGTTCGACACTGAAGCTTTCTTT. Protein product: CASSTGQFDTEAFF.

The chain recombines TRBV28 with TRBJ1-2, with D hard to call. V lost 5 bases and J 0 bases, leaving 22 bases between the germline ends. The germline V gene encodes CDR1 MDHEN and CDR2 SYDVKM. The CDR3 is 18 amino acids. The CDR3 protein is CASSPPGIQSQSNYGYTF. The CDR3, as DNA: TGTGCCAGCAGTCCGCCGGGAATTCAGAGTCAGTCTAACTATGGCTACACCTTC.

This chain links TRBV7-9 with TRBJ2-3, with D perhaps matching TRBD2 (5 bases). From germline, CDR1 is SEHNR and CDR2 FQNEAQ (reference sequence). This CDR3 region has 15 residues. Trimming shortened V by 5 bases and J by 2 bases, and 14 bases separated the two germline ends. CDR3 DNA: TGTGCCAGCAGCCCAGCGCCTAGCCTCACAGATACGCAGTATTTT. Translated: CASSPAPSLTDTQYF. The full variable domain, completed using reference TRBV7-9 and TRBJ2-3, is DTGVSQNPRHKITKRGQNVTFRCDPISEHNRLYWYRQTLGQGPEFLTYFQNEAQLEKSRLLSDRFSAERPKGSFSTLEIQRTEQGDSAMYLCASSPAPSLTDTQYFGPGTRLTVL.

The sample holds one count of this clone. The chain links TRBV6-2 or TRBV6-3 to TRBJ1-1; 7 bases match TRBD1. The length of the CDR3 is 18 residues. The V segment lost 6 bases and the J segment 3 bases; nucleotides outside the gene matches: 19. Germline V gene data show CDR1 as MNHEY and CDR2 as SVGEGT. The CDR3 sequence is CASSPGRQGGRLDTEAFF. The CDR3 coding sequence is TGTGCCAGCAGCCCGGGGAGACAGGGAGGGAGGTTGGACACTGAAGCTTTCTTT.

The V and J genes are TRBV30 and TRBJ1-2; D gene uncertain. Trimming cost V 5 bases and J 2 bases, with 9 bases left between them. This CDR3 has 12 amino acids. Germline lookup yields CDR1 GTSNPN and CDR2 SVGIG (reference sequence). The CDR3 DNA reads TGTGCCTGGGCAACGGTGAACTATGGCTACACCTTC. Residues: CAWATVNYGYTF.

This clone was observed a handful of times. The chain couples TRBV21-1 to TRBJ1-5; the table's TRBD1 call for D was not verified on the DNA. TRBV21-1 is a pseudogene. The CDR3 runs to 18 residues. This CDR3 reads CASSKDSTGPPSYQPQHF. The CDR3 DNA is TGTGCCAGCAGCAAAGATTCGACAGGCCCTCCCTCTTATCAGCCCCAGCATTTT.

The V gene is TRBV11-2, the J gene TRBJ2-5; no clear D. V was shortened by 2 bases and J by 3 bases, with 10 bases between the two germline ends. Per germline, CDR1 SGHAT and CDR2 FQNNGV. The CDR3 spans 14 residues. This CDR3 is CASSLRLTKETQYF. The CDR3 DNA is TGTGCCAGCAGCTTACGACTCACTAAAGAGACCCAGTACTTC.

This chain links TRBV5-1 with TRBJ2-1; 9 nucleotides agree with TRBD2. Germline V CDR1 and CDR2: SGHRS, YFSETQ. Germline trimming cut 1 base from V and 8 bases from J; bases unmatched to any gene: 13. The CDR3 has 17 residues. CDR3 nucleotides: TGCGCCAGCAGCTTGAGTGTGCGCGGGGGGGTTACGGATGAGCAGTTCTTC. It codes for CASSLSVRGGVTDEQFF.

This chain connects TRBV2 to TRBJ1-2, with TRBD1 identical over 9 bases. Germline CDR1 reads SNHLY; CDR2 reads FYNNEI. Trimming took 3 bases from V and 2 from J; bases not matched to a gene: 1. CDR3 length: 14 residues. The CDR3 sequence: CASSEDRGNYGYTF. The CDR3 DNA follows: TGTGCCAGCAGTGAGGACAGGGGAAACTATGGCTACACCTTC.

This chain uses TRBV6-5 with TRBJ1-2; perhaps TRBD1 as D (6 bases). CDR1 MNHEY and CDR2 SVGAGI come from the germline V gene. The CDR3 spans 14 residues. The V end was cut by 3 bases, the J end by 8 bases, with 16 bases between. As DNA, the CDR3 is TGTGCCAGCAGTTATAACAGGGTAACTGAGGGCTACACCTTC. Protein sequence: CASSYNRVTEGYTF.

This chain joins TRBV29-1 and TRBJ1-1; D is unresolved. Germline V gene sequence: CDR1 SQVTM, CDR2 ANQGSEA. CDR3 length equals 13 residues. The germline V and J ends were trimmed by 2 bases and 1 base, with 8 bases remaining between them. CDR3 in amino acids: CSVERGGNTEAFF. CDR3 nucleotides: TGCAGCGTTGAACGGGGAGGGAACACTGAAGCTTTCTTT.